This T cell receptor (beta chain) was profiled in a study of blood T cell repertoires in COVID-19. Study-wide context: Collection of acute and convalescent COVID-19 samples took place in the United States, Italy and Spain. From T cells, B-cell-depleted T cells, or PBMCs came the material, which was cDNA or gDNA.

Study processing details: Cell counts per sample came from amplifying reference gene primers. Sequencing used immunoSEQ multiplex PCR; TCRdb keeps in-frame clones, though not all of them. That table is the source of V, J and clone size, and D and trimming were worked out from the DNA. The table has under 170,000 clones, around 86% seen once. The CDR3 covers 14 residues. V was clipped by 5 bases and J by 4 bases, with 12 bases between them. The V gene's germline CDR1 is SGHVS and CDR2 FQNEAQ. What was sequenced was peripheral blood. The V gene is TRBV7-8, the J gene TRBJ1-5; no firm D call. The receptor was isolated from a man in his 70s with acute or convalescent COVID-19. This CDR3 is CASSPRSWNQPQHF. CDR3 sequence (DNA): TGTGCCAGCAGCCCGAGGAGTTGGAATCAGCCCCAGCATTTT.